The present entry profiles one TCR beta chain with its context. This record comes from a study of blood T cell repertoires in COVID-19. As for the study in general: Donors in the United States, Italy and Spain gave samples during acute or convalescent COVID-19. The cDNA or gDNA used as material had been derived from T cells, B-cell-depleted T cells, or PBMCs.

Germline CDR1 MNHEY, CDR2 SMNVEV (reference sequence). Germline trimming cut 0 bases from V and 6 bases from J; bases unmatched to any gene: 4. The CDR3 sequence is 15 residues long. How the authors handled the data: The authors estimated nucleated cell counts from reference gene primer amplification. Assay: immunoSEQ multiplex PCR; the TCRdb copy retains only in-frame clones and omits some. V, J and clone size are taken as reported in that table, and D and trimming were inferred from the DNA itself. Of some 97,000 clones listed, about 80% are singletons. This sequence was found in a woman between 65 and 79 years old with acute or convalescent COVID-19. The chain recombines TRBV27 with TRBJ2-2, with 7 bases lining up with TRBD2. The specimen was peripheral blood. CDR3 protein: CASSLSGRGSGELFF. Written as DNA, the CDR3 is TGTGCCAGCAGTTTATCAGGGAGGGGCTCCGGGGAGCTGTTTTTT.